One sample yielded the 24 T cell receptor beta chains listed below, sequenced in a study of blood T cell repertoires in COVID-19. Here immunoSEQ multiplex PCR was the method, and the copy in TCRdb shows in-frame clones only, minus some. The top ten hold roughly 8% of the sample, which has approximately 150,000 clones, 80% to 85% seen once. Sequencing was done on a sample of PBMCs or T cells enriched from blood (not recorded which). The source is a woman between 50 and 59 years old who had recovered from COVID-19.

This clone was detected once. The chain couples TRBV11-3 to TRBJ2-2, with 8 bases matching TRBD2. J was trimmed by 6 bases and V by 2 bases; bases with no gene match: 5. The CDR3 is 15 residues long. Germline CDR1 and CDR2: SGHNT and YENEEA. The CDR3 DNA follows: TGTGCCAGCAGCTTATCGGGCGGGGGGCCCGGGGAGCTGTTTTTT. Residues: CASSLSGGGPGELFF. The variable domain in full, completed from reference TRBV11-3 and TRBJ2-2, reads EAGVVQSPRYKIIEKKQPVAFWCNPISGHNTLYWYLQNLGQGPELLIRYENEEAVDDSQLPKDRFSAERLKGVDSTLKIQPAELGDSAVYLCASSLSGGGPGELFFGEGSRLTVL.

CDR3 sequence reads: CASSPSGLGDTQYF. CDR3 DNA: TGTGCCAGCAGCCCCAGCGGGTTAGGAGATACGCAGTATTTT. The rearrangement links TRBV2 to TRBJ2-3; weak D call: TRBD2 (6 bases). V was pared by 6 bases and J by 5 bases, with 15 bases between. CDR1 is SNHLY, CDR2 FYNNEI, per germline. This CDR3 is built from 14 residues.

This clone was found a few times. The chain has TRBV7-2 and TRBJ1-2, with D maybe TRBD1 (5 bases). Deletions cut 1 base from V and 7 bases from J, with 10 bases between. Germline CDR1 SGHTA, CDR2 FQGNSA. The CDR3 sequence is 13 residues long. CDR3 amino acids: CASSLGGVGGYTF. The CDR3 DNA sequence: TGTGCCAGCAGCTTAGGGGGGGTCGGTGGCTACACCTTC.

The gene calls are TRBV13 and TRBJ2-3; a weak D match, TRBD2 (6 bases). The V gene's germline CDR1 is PRHDT and CDR2 FYEKMQ (reference sequence). The CDR3 consists of 15 residues. Between the trimmed V and J ends, which lost 4 bases and 3 bases, there was a span of 14 bases. The CDR3 region is CASSSPGLGTDTQYF. DNA for the CDR3: TGTGCCAGCAGCTCTCCGGGACTGGGAACAGATACGCAGTATTTT.

The chain links TRBV10-3 to TRBJ2-3; 8 bases fit TRBD2. The CDR3 covers 17 residues. The germline gives CDR1 ENHRY, CDR2 SYGVKD. V lost 6 bases to trimming and J lost 0 bases; unmatched junction nucleotides: 11. DNA of the CDR3: TGTGCCATCAGGGGACGAAGCGGGAGTCGAAGCACAGATACGCAGTATTTT. Translated, it gives CAIRGRSGSRSTDTQYF.

The chain couples TRBV5-6 to TRBJ2-3; D gene ambiguous. The germline gives CDR1 SGHDT, CDR2 YYEEEE. Trimming cost V 0 bases and J 5 bases, with 4 bases left between them. The CDR3 runs 12 residues. The CDR3 here is CASSLARDTQYF. As DNA, the CDR3 is TGTGCCAGCAGCTTGGCCCGAGATACGCAGTATTTT.

This chain links TRBV27 with TRBJ2-2; 8 nucleotides line up with TRBD1. The germline gives CDR1 MNHEY, CDR2 SMNVEV (reference sequence). Trimming took 6 bases from V and 2 from J; bases not matched to a gene: 5. This CDR3 is 15 amino acids long. DNA of the CDR3: TGTGCCAGCAGCCTGACAGGGGAAAACACCGGGGAGCTGTTTTTT. Protein sequence: CASSLTGENTGELFF.

This chain uses TRBV5-4 with TRBJ2-7; the match to TRBD2 covers 7 bases. The CDR3 runs to 17 residues. With V trimmed by 2 bases and J by 0 bases, 11 bases remained unmatched. CDR1 is SGHNT, CDR2 YYREEE, per germline (reference sequence). The CDR3 here is CASSLPSGKRSSYEQYF. In DNA form, the CDR3 reads TGTGCCAGCAGCTTACCCAGCGGGAAAAGGAGCTCCTACGAGCAGTACTTC.

The chain uses TRBV12-3 or TRBV12-4 and TRBJ2-3; D is unresolved. There are 11 residues in the CDR3. V lost 2 bases to trimming and J lost 6 bases, with 3 bases between them. CDR3 bases: TGTGCCAGCAGTTTACTTGATACGCAGTATTTT. It is translated as CASSLLDTQYF.

The rearrangement links TRBV19 to TRBJ2-7, with 9 bases lining up with TRBD2. The trim removed 3 bases at V and 0 bases at J, leaving 3 bases unmatched. Germline CDR1 reads LNHDA; CDR2 reads SQIVND (reference sequence). The CDR3 length is 15 residues. CDR3 protein: CASSMSTSGSYEQYF. The CDR3 region has the DNA TGTGCCAGTAGTATGTCGACTAGCGGCTCCTACGAGCAGTACTTC.

The chain is built from TRBV5-8 and TRBJ1-4; 8 nucleotides line up with TRBD1. This CDR3 spans 16 amino acids. V was pared by 1 base and J by 6 bases, with 8 bases of the junction left unmatched. In germline, CDR1 is SGHTS, CDR2 YDEGEE. The CDR3: CASSLRTGFRDEKLFF. CDR3 nucleotides: TGTGCCAGCAGCTTGCGGACAGGGTTTAGGGATGAAAAACTGTTTTTT.

This clone showed up just a few times. The chain links TRBV28 to TRBJ1-1; D is undetermined. CDR1 is MDHEN, CDR2 SYDVKM, per germline. The CDR3 extends over 13 amino acids. V shed 3 bases and J shed 0 bases, with 5 bases lying between them. The CDR3 coding sequence is TGTGCCAGCAGTTTTGCTATGAACACTGAAGCTTTCTTT. This sequence encodes CASSFAMNTEAFF.

J is TRBJ2-2 and V is TRBV7-2; D unresolved. Between the trimmed V and J ends, which lost 3 bases and 6 bases, there was a span of 8 bases. The CDR3 has 13 residues. Germline CDR1 is SGHTA and CDR2 is FQGNSA. Written as DNA, the CDR3 is TGTGCCAGCAGCTTCGGTCTCCCCGGGGAGCTGTTTTTT. Protein: CASSFGLPGELFF.

The V call is TRBV18, the J call TRBJ1-3, with a tentative D call TRBD1 (6 bases). Germline loops: CDR1 KGHSH, CDR2 LQKENI. Trimming removed 3 bases from V and 0 bases from J, with 15 bases in between. The length of the CDR3 is 17 residues. The CDR3 DNA sequence: TGTGCCAGCTCACCCCCGGACAGATTTACCTCTGGAAACACCATATATTTT. Protein product: CASSPPDRFTSGNTIYF.

This clone was found a few times. The chain couples TRBV12-3 or TRBV12-4 to TRBJ1-6; 7 bases line up with TRBD1. CDR3 length equals 12 residues. The junction had 4 bases not matched to a gene; V was cut back by 3 bases and J by 14 bases. DNA for the CDR3: TGTGCCAGCAGTTTCGGACAGGTTTCCCTCCACTTT. The encoded protein is CASSFGQVSLHF.

This rearrangement joins TRBV28 to TRBJ2-1, with 10 nucleotides matching TRBD1. The trim removed 6 bases at V and 5 bases at J, leaving 7 bases unmatched. Germline values: CDR1 MDHEN, CDR2 SYDVKM. This CDR3 is 15 amino acids long. As DNA, the CDR3 is TGTGCCAGCAGATTGGGGGGACAGGGGAACAATGAGCAGTTCTTC. Amino acid sequence: CASRLGGQGNNEQFF. The entire variable domain, with the rest obtained from reference TRBV28 and TRBJ2-1, is as follows: DVKVTQSSRYLVKRTGEKVFLECVQDMDHENMFWYRQDPGLGLRLIYFSYDVKMKEKGDIPEGYSVSREKKERFSLILESASTNQTSMYLCASRLGGQGNNEQFFGPGTRLTVL.

J is TRBJ2-5 and V is TRBV14; 11 bases align to TRBD2. Germline assignment: CDR1 SGHDN and CDR2 FVKESK. CDR3 length: 14 residues. V dropped 5 bases and J dropped 7; count of bases not matched to a gene: 6. CDR3 region: CASSSLAGDSTQYF. The CDR3, as DNA: TGTGCCAGCAGCTCACTAGCGGGGGATTCGACCCAGTACTTC.

This clone has just a few counts. Germline and junction disagree at one end, which may indicate a read error. The V and J genes are TRBV7-2 and TRBJ1-6; possibly TRBD1 for D (5 bases). This CDR3 has 15 residues. Germline V lookup: CDR1 SGHTA, CDR2 FQGNSA. This chain's CDR3 is CASSFTSGYSSPLHF. The CDR3 DNA sequence: TGTGCCAGCAGCTTTACTTCAGGGTATAGTTCACCCCTCCACTTT. The entire variable domain, with the rest obtained from reference TRBV7-2 and TRBJ1-6, is as follows: GAGVSQSPSNKVTEKGKDVELRCDPISGHTALYWYRQSLGQGLEFLIYFQGNSAPDKSGLPSDRFSAERTGGSVSTLTIQRTQQEDSAVYLCASSFTSGYSSPLHFGNGTRLTVT.

This chain connects TRBV19 to TRBJ2-3; D is uncertain. The ends were cut back, 5 bases at V and 4 bases at J, with 4 bases in the middle. The germline CDR1 and CDR2 sequences are LNHDA and SQIVND (reference sequence). The CDR3 consists of 11 residues. CDR3: CASSGADTQYF. CDR3 coding DNA: TGTGCCAGTAGTGGAGCAGATACGCAGTATTTT.

This rearrangement joins TRBV9 to TRBJ1-6; D is possibly TRBD1 (6 bases). The CDR3 sequence is 16 residues long. Between the trimmed V and J ends, which lost 5 bases and 7 bases, there was a span of 19 bases. Germline V gene sequence: CDR1 SGDLS, CDR2 YYNGEE. In nucleotides, the CDR3 is TGTGCCAGCAGGTTGACAGGTCCGGCGACGAATTCACCCCTCCACTTT. The encoded protein is CASRLTGPATNSPLHF.

This clone showed up just a few times. The rearrangement joins TRBV7-9 to TRBJ2-2; 10 nucleotides line up with TRBD1. Unmatched junction bases numbered 10, after V lost 5 bases and J lost 4 bases. The CDR3 covers 17 residues. In germline, CDR1 is SEHNR, CDR2 FQNEAQ (reference sequence). The CDR3 DNA reads as TGTGCCAGCAGCGCCGACTGGACAGGGGGGAGCACCGGGGAGCTGTTTTTT. Its protein product is CASSADWTGGSTGELFF.

The V gene is TRBV5-1, the J gene TRBJ2-7; D uncertain. V was clipped by 4 bases and J by 1 base, with 18 bases between them. The CDR3 contains 16 residues. Germline V gene data show CDR1 as SGHRS and CDR2 as YFSETQ. In DNA, the CDR3 is TGCGCCAGCAGCGGTCCGACCCGAGGCAAGTCCTACGAGCAGTACTTC. Its protein is CASSGPTRGKSYEQYF.

This rearrangement joins TRBV6-5 to TRBJ1-6; TRBD1 matches 7 bases. Germline CDR1 and CDR2: MNHEY and SVGAGI. The CDR3 spans 15 residues. The ends lost 5 bases at V and 5 bases at J; junction bases unmatched: 6. The CDR3 nucleotides are TGTGCCAGCAGTACCCGACAGGGTAATAATTCACCCCTCCACTTT. Protein product: CASSTRQGNNSPLHF.

The chain recombines TRBV2 with TRBJ2-1; 7 nucleotides match TRBD2. The V segment lost 7 bases and the J segment 9 bases; nucleotides outside the gene matches: 6. Germline V gene data show CDR1 as SNHLY and CDR2 as FYNNEI. The CDR3 totals 12 residues. The CDR3 nucleotides read TGTGCCAGCATGGCGGGAGTCAGTGAGCAGTTCTTC. As protein: CASMAGVSEQFF.